One and the same sample provided the 19 T cell receptor beta chains below, sequenced in a study of blood T cell repertoires in COVID-19. Sequenced by immunoSEQ multiplex PCR; TCRdb stores in-frame clones only, minus some. The sample lists about 100,000 clones, approximately 83% occurring once. The sequenced sample consisted of PBMCs or T cells enriched from blood (not recorded which). Source of these receptors: a woman between 45 and 60 years old who had recovered from COVID-19.

This chain links TRBV7-9 with TRBJ2-1; TRBD2 aligns across 8 bases. After removal of 6 bases from V and 0 bases from J, the junction contained 7 bases not matched to a gene. There are 16 residues in the CDR3. Germline-derived CDR1 and CDR2 are SEHNR and FQNEAQ (reference sequence). CDR3 in amino acids: CASSVTSGSSYNEQFF. CDR3 bases: TGTGCCAGCAGTGTAACGAGCGGGAGCTCCTACAATGAGCAGTTCTTC.

The chain joins TRBV2 to TRBJ1-1; weak D call: TRBD1 (5 bases). The V gene lost 3 bases and the J gene lost 6 bases, with 17 bases spanning the gap. The CDR3 loop spans 15 amino acids. Germline-derived CDR1 and CDR2 are SNHLY and FYNNEI. The CDR3 nucleotides read TGTGCCAGCAGTGACAGGGACTCCGGAGTCGCTGAAGCTTTCTTT. It yields the protein CASSDRDSGVAEAFF.

This clone turned up a few times. This chain links TRBV18 with TRBJ1-2; D is ambiguous. Per the germline V gene, CDR1 is KGHSH and CDR2 is LQKENI. The length of the CDR3 is 14 residues. V shed 3 bases and J shed 4 bases, with 12 bases lying between them. The CDR3 region is CASSPKSVFYGYTF. The CDR3 DNA follows: TGTGCCAGCTCACCTAAAAGCGTCTTCTATGGCTACACCTTC.

The V gene is TRBV24-1, the J gene TRBJ1-2, with a weak D call TRBD1 (6 bases). The CDR3 loop spans 14 amino acids. Trimming removed 6 bases at V and 9 bases at J, with 19 bases between. Germline V CDR1 and CDR2: KGHDR, SFDVKD. The CDR3 sequence is CATSLAGTPYRYTF. The CDR3 DNA is TGTGCCACCAGTCTAGCCGGGACACCTTACCGCTACACCTTC.

This clone was seen once. This CDR3 reads CASSFSGDTEAFF. CDR3 DNA: TGCGCCAGCAGTTTCTCAGGGGATACTGAAGCTTTCTTT. The V and J genes are TRBV5-1 and TRBJ1-1; D is perhaps TRBD1 (6 bases). The germline gives CDR1 SGHRS, CDR2 YFSETQ. V lost 5 bases, J lost 5 bases, and 13 bases lay in between. The CDR3 consists of 13 residues.

The rearrangement joins TRBV27 to TRBJ2-7, with D perhaps matching TRBD2 (5 bases). The germline V and J ends were trimmed by 5 bases and 0 bases, with 5 bases remaining between them. The CDR3 is 12 residues long. Germline loops: CDR1 MNHEY, CDR2 SMNVEV (reference sequence). CDR3 loop: CASSTSSYEQYF. The CDR3 DNA is TGTGCCAGCAGTACTAGCTCCTACGAGCAGTACTTC.

The J gene is TRBJ1-1, the V gene TRBV5-8; the match to TRBD1 covers 10 bases. CDR3 size: 14 residues. Germline assignment: CDR1 SGHTS and CDR2 YDEGEE. After removal of 4 bases from V and 7 bases from J, the junction contained 7 bases not matched to a gene. The CDR3 region is CASSPDRGQGEAFF. In DNA, the CDR3 is TGTGCCAGCAGCCCTGACAGGGGGCAGGGTGAAGCTTTCTTT.

This clone appeared a single time. This sequence joins TRBV28 and TRBJ1-6, with D tentatively TRBD1 (6 bases). Germline lookup yields CDR1 MDHEN and CDR2 SYDVKM. V was clipped by 5 bases and J by 7 bases, with 15 bases between them. The CDR3 extends over 15 amino acids. CDR3 sequence: CASSPRQDLNSPLHF. The CDR3 DNA follows: TGTGCCAGCAGTCCCCGACAGGATCTCAATTCACCCCTCCACTTT.

This clone was found a few times. This rearrangement joins TRBV6-5 to TRBJ1-3; weak D call: TRBD1 (5 bases). This CDR3 region has 15 residues. Germline V gene lookup returns CDR1 MNHEY and CDR2 SVGAGI. V was pared by 5 bases and J by 3 bases, with 14 bases between. The CDR3 reads CASSLLGGGGNTIYF. CDR3 in DNA: TGTGCCAGCAGTCTACTGGGGGGGGGTGGAAACACCATATATTTT.

This chain links TRBV27 with TRBJ1-2, with 8 bases fitting TRBD1. Germline V gene data show CDR1 as MNHEY and CDR2 as SMNVEV (reference sequence). The CDR3 spans 13 residues. Trimming took 7 bases from V and 8 from J; bases not matched to a gene: 9. CDR3 sequence (DNA): TGTGCCAGCAAATTGGCAGGGGGCAAGGGCTACACCTTC. Amino acid sequence: CASKLAGGKGYTF.

This chain joins TRBV28 and TRBJ2-7; no clear D gene. The CDR3 is made up of 13 amino acids. V lost 3 bases, J lost 4 bases, and 10 bases lay in between. Germline V lookup: CDR1 MDHEN, CDR2 SYDVKM. The CDR3 loop reads CASSFSATYEQYF. The CDR3 bases are TGTGCCAGCAGTTTTTCGGCGACATACGAGCAGTACTTC. Full variable domain (rest looked up from reference TRBV28 and TRBJ2-7): DVKVTQSSRYLVKRTGEKVFLECVQDMDHENMFWYRQDPGLGLRLIYFSYDVKMKEKGDIPEGYSVSREKKERFSLILESASTNQTSMYLCASSFSATYEQYFGPGTRLTVT.

V gene TRBV24-1 combines with J gene TRBJ2-3; the D is unclear. Germline V gives CDR1 KGHDR, CDR2 SFDVKD. Trimming pared 7 bases from V and 4 bases from J, leaving 11 bases between. This CDR3 region has 13 residues. CDR3 amino acids: CATSGTGPDTQYF. The CDR3 DNA follows: TGTGCCACCAGCGGCACTGGGCCAGATACGCAGTATTTT.

The chain links TRBV5-1 to TRBJ2-7, with TRBD1 matching over 7 bases. CDR1 is SGHRS and CDR2 is YFSETQ in the germline V gene. J was trimmed by 7 bases and V by 4 bases; bases with no gene match: 14. The CDR3 is made up of 15 amino acids. CDR3 sequence (DNA): TGCGCCAGCAGCCAGGGGGACACGTATTTGTTGGAGCAGTACTTC. Its protein is CASSQGDTYLLEQYF.

The genes are TRBV19 and TRBJ1-2, with D tentatively TRBD1 (5 bases). The V end lost 7 bases, the J end lost 4 bases, and 16 bases lay between the germline ends. This CDR3 spans 14 amino acids. Germline V gene lookup returns CDR1 LNHDA and CDR2 SQIVND (reference sequence). The CDR3 nucleotides read TGTGCCAGTATTCAAGGGGCGGGGAGCTATGGCTACACCTTC. This translates into CASIQGAGSYGYTF.

This clone appeared a few times. The rearrangement links TRBV6-5 to TRBJ1-5; maybe TRBD1 (5 bases). CDR1 is MNHEY, CDR2 SVGAGI, per germline. The CDR3 sequence is 15 residues long. Trimming took off 0 bases at V and 0 bases at J, with 6 bases between the two ends. CDR3 in amino acids: CASSYSQGSNQPQHF. The CDR3 coding sequence is TGTGCCAGCAGTTACTCGCAGGGTAGCAATCAGCCCCAGCATTTT.

This chain connects TRBV27 to TRBJ2-2, with 7 bases fitting TRBD2. Germline V gives CDR1 MNHEY, CDR2 SMNVEV (reference sequence). V lost 7 bases and J lost 5; bases outside the gene matches: 10. The CDR3 is 15 amino acids. The CDR3 nucleotides read TGTGCCAGCACCTTGGGAGCGGGATTTACCGGGGAGCTGTTTTTT. Protein: CASTLGAGFTGELFF.

This clone was counted only a few times. The chain recombines TRBV27 with TRBJ2-2; 7 bases fit TRBD2. Germline V gene sequence: CDR1 MNHEY, CDR2 SMNVEV (reference sequence). The CDR3 covers 14 residues. V gave up 5 bases and J gave up 6 bases; unmatched junction bases: 6. The DNA for the CDR3 is TGTGCCAGCAGTAGCGGGACTCTCGCCGGGGAGCTGTTTTTT. This sequence encodes CASSSGTLAGELFF.

The V gene is TRBV10-3, the J gene TRBJ2-3; TRBD2 matches 12 bases. The J segment lost 0 bases and the V segment lost 2 bases, leaving 0 bases of the junction unmatched. The CDR3 is 16 amino acids. Per germline, CDR1 ENHRY and CDR2 SYGVKD. CDR3 protein: CAISEGLAGSTDTQYF. As DNA, the CDR3 is TGTGCCATCAGTGAGGGACTAGCGGGGAGCACAGATACGCAGTATTTT.

The chain links TRBV5-1 to TRBJ2-3, with D possibly TRBD1 on 6 matching bases. This CDR3 comprises 16 residues. The germline CDR1 and CDR2 sequences are SGHRS and YFSETQ. V gave up 1 base and J gave up 1 base, with 13 bases separating them. CDR3 coding DNA: TGCGCCAGCAGCTTGCGGGACACCTCTGGCACAGATACGCAGTATTTT. Translated, it gives CASSLRDTSGTDTQYF.